These T cell receptor beta chains were read from a single sample in a study of shared clonotypes between healthy human individuals. Measured with immunoSEQ multiplex PCR; TCRdb has only the in-frame clones, and not every one. In the table there are hundreds of thousands of clones, 96% of which are singletons. Sequenced material: naive CD8+ T cells sorted from blood. These TCRs come from a man aged 25 to 45 in good health. Each CDR3 is given with its conserved first and last residue. A D gene is named only where the DNA matches it firmly. Expanded clones get a size class; other rows say once, few or many, or leave the size out.

>-|TRBJ2-7|TRBV9|-
TGTGCCAGCAGTCCGGGGGGCGGTTCCTACGAGCAGTACTTC
CASSPGGGSYEQYF
>-|TRBJ2-2|TRBV6-5|TRBD1
TGTGCCAGCAGTCGGCGGACAGGCAACACCGGGGAGCTGTTTTTT
CASSRRTGNTGELFF
>-|TRBJ2-5|TRBV2|-
TGTGCCAGCAGTGGATTGAGCGGACGAGAGACCCAGTACTTC
CASSGLSGRETQYF
>-|TRBJ2-2|TRBV6-5|TRBD1
TGTGCCAGCAAAGCTCAGGGGGCCATCGGGGAGCTGTTTTTT
CASKAQGAIGELFF
>-|TRBJ2-5|TRBV14|TRBD2
TGTGCCAGCAGCCCCTTTAGCGGGAGGGCCGCGGAGACCCAGTACTTC
CASSPFSGRAAETQYF
>-|TRBJ2-7|TRBV7-9|TRBD2
TGTGCCAGCAGTCCAAGCGGGGGACTAGCGGGAGAAGGTCGGTACGAGCAGTACTTC
CASSPSGGLAGEGRYEQYF
>-|TRBJ1-5|TRBV6-1|-
TGTGCCAGCAGTGAAGATCCATTGGAGATCCTGGGAGGCAATCAGCCCCAGCATTTT
CASSEDPLEILGGNQPQHF
>-|TRBJ2-7|TRBV4-3|-
TGCGCCAGCAGCTCTGGCCTCGGGGAGCAGTACTTC
CASSSGLGEQYF
>-|TRBJ1-2|TRBV27|TRBD1
TGTGCCAGCAGTTCCGGACAGGGCCGAGGTTTGGAAGATTTC
CASSSGQGRGLEDF
>-|TRBJ2-5|TRBV10-2|-
TGCGCCAGCAGTGTGGGCCAGGCCCAAGAGACCCAGTACTTC
CASSVGQAQETQYF
>-|TRBJ1-1|TRBV27|-
TGTGCCAGCATGAGGTGGACTGAAGCTTTCTTT
CASMRWTEAFF
>-|TRBJ2-3|TRBV7-9|-
TGTGCCAGCAGCCGCCGGATGGACCCGTCTTCCCGAGATACGCAGTATTTT
CASSRRMDPSSRDTQYF
>few|TRBJ1-1|TRBV10-3|-
TGTGCCATCCGGGGTCGAACCGATATGAACACTGAAGCTTTCTTT
CAIRGRTDMNTEAFF
>-|TRBJ2-7|TRBV19|-
TGTGCCAGTAGTATAGGCGGGGCGGGCTACGAGCAGTACTTC
CASSIGGAGYEQYF
>-|TRBJ1-1|TRBV25-1|-
TGTGCCAGCAGTGAAGACCCGGTCCCAGCTTTCTTT
CASSEDPVPAFF
>-|TRBJ1-1|TRBV14|-
TGTGCCAGCAGCCACCGATTCCCCCCCGAGAGGAACACTGAAGCTTTCTTT
CASSHRFPPERNTEAFF
>-|TRBJ2-1|TRBV5-5|TRBD2
TGTGCCAGCAGCTTTCCGAGCGGGAGCCACAATGAGCAGTTCTTC
CASSFPSGSHNEQFF
>-|TRBJ2-7|TRBV27|-
TGTGCCAGCAGTTACGAGCAGTACTTC
CASSYEQYF
>-|TRBJ2-5|TRBV27|TRBD2
TGTGCCAGCAGTTTAGGTAGCAGCCGGCGGGAGGAGACCCAGTACTTC
CASSLGSSRREETQYF
>-|TRBJ2-2|TRBV19|TRBD2
TGTGCCAGTAGTATCGGACTAGCGAGCACCGGGGAGCTGTTTTTT
CASSIGLASTGELFF
>-|TRBJ2-7|TRBV5-1|-
TGCGCCAGTAGCATGTACGGCGACTACGAGCAGTACTTC
CASSMYGDYEQYF
>-|TRBJ2-4|TRBV7-9|-
TGTGCCAGCAGCTTAGTGTTGGGCAAAAACATTCAGTACTTC
CASSLVLGKNIQYF
>-|TRBJ1-1|TRBV28|TRBD1
TGTGCCAGCAGTGACAGGGGGCGCACTGAAGCTTTCTTT
CASSDRGRTEAFF
>-|TRBJ2-7|TRBV2|-
TGTGCCAGCAAAGAAGAACCCGCAGTAGACGAGCAGTACTTC
CASKEEPAVDEQYF
>-|TRBJ1-1|TRBV27|-
TGTGCCAGCAGTAACCGTGGAGGGTCGGGCACTGAAGCTTTCTTT
CASSNRGGSGTEAFF
>-|TRBJ2-2|TRBV15|-
TGTGCCACCAGCAGAGTAGCAGGCACCGGGGAGCTGTTTTTT
CATSRVAGTGELFF
>-|TRBJ2-1|TRBV5-5|TRBD2
TGTGCCAGCAGAGACGGGGGTAGCGGGAGGTTCTCCTACAATGAGCAGTTCTTC
CASRDGGSGRFSYNEQFF
>-|TRBJ2-5|TRBV7-9|-
TGTGCCAGCAGCCGAGGACAGACGCTTCCCTGGTACCAAGAGACCCAGTACTTC
CASSRGQTLPWYQETQYF
>-|TRBJ2-7|TRBV5-1|-
TGCGCCAGCAGCTTGGCCGTTGACGGCAACTACGAGCAGTACTTC
CASSLAVDGNYEQYF
>-|TRBJ2-1|TRBV9|-
TGTGCCAGCAGCGGACCATACAATGAGCAGTTCTTC
CASSGPYNEQFF
>-|TRBJ2-2|TRBV28|-
TGTGCCAGCAGCCTAACCGTTTATGGAGAGCTGTTTTTT
CASSLTVYGELFF
>-|TRBJ2-3|TRBV4-1|TRBD2
TGCGCCAGCACCTTTAGCGGGAGAGGATCAGATACGCAGTATTTT
CASTFSGRGSDTQYF
>-|TRBJ1-1|TRBV28|-
TGTGCCAGCAGTTGGACAGAGACTAACACTGAAGCTTTCTTT
CASSWTETNTEAFF
>-|TRBJ2-5|TRBV7-6|-
TGTGCCAGCAGCCTTGGAGGGGCCCAAGAGACCCAGTACTTC
CASSLGGAQETQYF
>-|TRBJ2-1|TRBV5-1|TRBD2
TGCGCCAGCAGCTTTTTAGCGGGAGAGGCCCCCAATGAGCAGTTCTTC
CASSFLAGEAPNEQFF
>-|TRBJ1-1|TRBV11-2|TRBD1
TGTGCCAGCAGCCCTACAGGGGAGGCTGAAGCTTTCTTT
CASSPTGEAEAFF
>-|TRBJ2-3|TRBV5-1|-
TGCGCCAGCAGCTTGTGGGGCGGGGACACAGATACGCAGTATTTT
CASSLWGGDTDTQYF
>-|TRBJ1-1|TRBV6-5|TRBD1
TGTGCCAGCAGAGGAGCGGGGACAGCTGAAGCTTTCTTT
CASRGAGTAEAFF
>-|TRBJ1-1|TRBV6-1|-
TGTGCCAGCAGTTTAGCGAACACTGAAGCTTTCTTT
CASSLANTEAFF
>-|TRBJ2-1|TRBV11-3|TRBD1
TGTGCCAGCAGCTTAGTTGGAGGGACAGGGCAGTTCTTC
CASSLVGGTGQFF
>-|TRBJ2-2|TRBV29-1|-
TGCAGCGTTGAGGGACGAGGGCCGTACAAGGGCACCGGGGAGCTGTTTTTT
CSVEGRGPYKGTGELFF
>-|TRBJ2-5|TRBV7-2|-
TGTGCCAGCAGCGCTTTGGCAACTGTCCAAGAGACCCAGTACTTC
CASSALATVQETQYF
>-|TRBJ2-1|TRBV11-3|TRBD2
TGTGCCAGCAGCCACCCCAGGGCTAGCGGTACATCCTACAATGAGCAGTTCTTC
CASSHPRASGTSYNEQFF
>-|TRBJ2-7|TRBV30|TRBD1
TGTGCCTGGATGCCCGCCCCGGGACAGGGGGTCTACGAGCAGTACTTC
CAWMPAPGQGVYEQYF
>-|TRBJ2-7|TRBV2|-
TGTGCCAGCAGTTCCGAAGGGGCACGGTCCTACGAGCAGTACTTC
CASSSEGARSYEQYF
>-|TRBJ2-5|TRBV4-2|-
TGTGCCAGCAGCCAAGAACAGGGAACGACCCAGTACTTC
CASSQEQGTTQYF
>-|TRBJ2-1|TRBV19|TRBD2
TGTGCCAGTAGTTCGGGACTACTACAGTTCTTC
CASSSGLLQFF
>-|TRBJ2-7|TRBV28|TRBD2
TGTGCCAGCGGCAGCGGGGGTTCCCGCACCTACGAGCAGTACTTC
CASGSGGSRTYEQYF
>-|TRBJ1-1|TRBV9|TRBD1
TGTGCCAGCAGCCCAGGACAGGCTTTCACTGAAGCTTTCTTT
CASSPGQAFTEAFF
>-|TRBJ1-1|TRBV13|-
TGTGCCAGCAGCTTAGGCTTCGGACAACCTGAAGCTTTCTTT
CASSLGFGQPEAFF
>-|TRBJ2-1|TRBV4-2|-
TGTGCCAGCAGCCAAGATCCGAAAGCGGATAAGTACAATGAGCAGTTCTTC
CASSQDPKADKYNEQFF
>once|TRBJ2-7|TRBV5-1|TRBD2
TGCGCCAGCAGCTTGACTAGCGGGACTGACTACGAGCAGTACTTC
CASSLTSGTDYEQYF
>-|TRBJ2-7|TRBV5-8|TRBD1
TGTGCCAGCAGCCCGAATGGACAGGGGCGTTTTGAAGAGCAGTACTTC
CASSPNGQGRFEEQYF
>once|TRBJ1-5|TRBV10-2|TRBD1
TGCGCCAGCACAACGACAGGGCCACAGCCCCAGCATTTT
CASTTTGPQPQHF